What follows are 16 T cell receptor beta chains derived from one specimen sequenced in a study of graft-versus-host responses after intestinal transplantation. Antigens of these TCRs are unknown. Method: immunoSEQ multiplex PCR; TCRdb's copy keeps in-frame clones and lacks some. This table holds more than 95,000 clones, roughly 90% found once. The sample was unstimulated CD4+ T cells sorted from spleen or lymph node cells, taken before intestinal transplant. These receptors were taken from a human donor who received an intestinal transplant.

The V call is TRBV7-2, the J call TRBJ2-7; possible D gene TRBD1, 6 bases. The CDR3 runs 18 residues. The germline CDR1 and CDR2 sequences are SGHTA and FQGNSA. V lost 2 bases and J lost 3, with 23 bases in between. As DNA, the CDR3 is TGTGCCAGCAGCTTAATCCTCAACCGGGACATCAGTCACTACGAGCAGTACTTC. It is translated as CASSLILNRDISHYEQYF.

V gene TRBV5-1 combines with J gene TRBJ1-1; tentative D call: TRBD1 (6 bases). The ends were cut back, 4 bases at V and 4 bases at J, with 14 bases in the middle. The CDR3 consists of 14 residues. Germline CDR1 SGHRS, CDR2 YFSETQ. Written as DNA, the CDR3 is TGCGCCAGCAGCGAACAGGGCTCAGTCACTGAAGCTTTCTTT. Encoded protein: CASSEQGSVTEAFF.

The chain recombines TRBV5-1 with TRBJ2-5; D gene uncertain. The V end was cut by 0 bases, the J end by 1 base, with 4 bases between. The length of the CDR3 is 13 residues. Germline assignment: CDR1 SGHRS and CDR2 YFSETQ. The CDR3 DNA reads TGCGCCAGCAGCTTGGTAGTCCAAGAGACCCAGTACTTC. As protein: CASSLVVQETQYF.

The chain recombines TRBV7-6 with TRBJ1-3; D is perhaps TRBD1 (5 bases). CDR3 length equals 16 residues. The germline V gene has CDR1 SGHVS and CDR2 FNYEAQ. V was shortened by 0 bases and J by 0 bases, with 9 bases between the two germline ends. CDR3 sequence (DNA): TGTGCCAGCAGCTTAGCAGGTCAGGGCTCTGGAAACACCATATATTTT. Its protein is CASSLAGQGSGNTIYF.

The chain couples TRBV7-3 to TRBJ2-1; TRBD1 matches at 8 bases. The CDR3 is 15 residues long. V shed 5 bases, J shed 2 bases, and the junction held 5 bases outside the gene matches. Germline CDR1 reads SGHTA; CDR2 reads FQGTGA. The CDR3 DNA follows: TGTGCCAGCAGCGTCGTGGACAGGGCCTACAATGAGCAGTTCTTC. The encoded protein is CASSVVDRAYNEQFF.

The chain is built from TRBV27 and TRBJ2-2; 7 bases line up with TRBD2. The germline V gene has CDR1 MNHEY and CDR2 SMNVEV (reference sequence). The trim removed 3 bases at V and 1 base at J, leaving 5 bases unmatched. This CDR3 has 16 amino acids. The CDR3 region has the DNA TGTGCCAGCAGTTTGAAAGCGGGACTGAACACCGGGGAGCTGTTTTTT. It translates to CASSLKAGLNTGELFF.

V and J are TRBV7-8 and TRBJ1-4; 11 nucleotides align to TRBD1. Per germline, CDR1 SGHVS and CDR2 FQNEAQ. The junction had 7 bases not matched to a gene; V was cut back by 3 bases and J by 7 bases. The CDR3 has 16 residues. Here the CDR3 reads CASSFGTGGVGEKLFF. In nucleotides, the CDR3 is TGTGCCAGCAGCTTCGGGACAGGGGGAGTAGGTGAAAAACTGTTTTTT.

The gene calls are TRBV5-4 and TRBJ2-5, with D tentatively TRBD1 (5 bases). The CDR3 runs 13 residues. Germline CDR1 reads SGHNT; CDR2 reads YYREEE (reference sequence). Trimming stripped 1 base from V and 2 bases from J, with 6 bases between. Written as DNA, the CDR3 is TGTGCCAGCAGCTTGCGACAGCAAGAGACCCAGTACTTC. It translates to CASSLRQQETQYF. Complete variable domain (other parts from reference TRBV5-4 and TRBJ2-5): ETGVTQSPTHLIKTRGQQVTLRCSSQSGHNTVSWYQQALGQGPQFIFQYYREEENGRGNFPPRFSGLQFPNYSSELNVNALELDDSALYLCASSLRQQETQYFGPGTRLLVL.

This clone came up a few times. The chain has TRBV6-5 and TRBJ1-1; possibly TRBD1 for D (6 bases). This CDR3 is 15 amino acids long. CDR1 is MNHEY, CDR2 SVGAGI, per germline. Deletions cut 2 bases from V and 7 bases from J, with 17 bases between. Here the CDR3 reads CASSYVASLDSEAFF. For the CDR3, the DNA is TGTGCCAGCAGTTACGTTGCGTCTTTGGACAGTGAAGCTTTCTTT.

V is TRBV6-1 and J is TRBJ2-7; 8 bases are shared with TRBD1. The CDR3 loop spans 14 amino acids. Germline V gives CDR1 MNHNS, CDR2 SASEGT. The junction had 3 bases not matched to a gene; V was cut back by 5 bases and J by 0 bases. In DNA, the CDR3 is TGTGCCAGCAGTAAAACAGGGGGCTCCTACGAGCAGTACTTC. Translation: CASSKTGGSYEQYF.

This clone was seen once. V gene TRBV30 combines with J gene TRBJ1-1, with TRBD1 identical over 9 bases. The trim removed 5 bases at V and 7 bases at J, leaving 8 bases unmatched. This CDR3 spans 13 amino acids. The germline V gene encodes CDR1 GTSNPN and CDR2 SVGIG (reference sequence). CDR3 sequence reads: CAWCLGQGIEAFF. The CDR3 DNA follows: TGTGCCTGGTGTCTCGGACAGGGGATTGAAGCTTTCTTT.

This clone was recorded once. V is TRBV5-1 and J is TRBJ2-5, with D perhaps TRBD1 (6 bases). The CDR3 has 15 residues. Germline CDR1 reads SGHRS; CDR2 reads YFSETQ. The V and J ends lost 1 base and 5 bases respectively, with 15 bases between them. In DNA, the CDR3 is TGCGCCAGCAGCTTGCACCCGACAGGTGGGGAGACCCAGTACTTC. It is translated as CASSLHPTGGETQYF. Combining the CDR3 with reference TRBV5-1 and TRBJ2-5 gives the whole variable domain KAGVTQTPRYLIKTRGQQVTLSCSPISGHRSVSWYQQTPGQGLQFLFEYFSETQRNKGNFPGRFSGRQFSNSRSEMNVSTLELGDSALYLCASSLHPTGGETQYFGPGTRLLVL.

The chain carries TRBV19 and TRBJ2-3, with 12 bases matching TRBD2. V shed 1 base and J 2 bases; nucleotides not matched to a gene: 4. The CDR3 runs to 17 residues. Germline CDR1 and CDR2: LNHDA and SQIVND (reference sequence). The CDR3 DNA follows: TGTGCCAGTAGTATAGCCACTAGCGGGGGGACCACAGATACGCAGTATTTT. Protein sequence: CASSIATSGGTTDTQYF. Complete variable domain (other parts from reference TRBV19 and TRBJ2-3): DGGITQSPKYLFRKEGQNVTLSCEQNLNHDAMYWYRQDPGQGLRLIYYSQIVNDFQKGDIAEGYSVSREKKESFPLTVTSAQKNPTAFYLCASSIATSGGTTDTQYFGPGTRLTVL.

V usage is TRBV28 and J usage is TRBJ1-4; D unclear. Per the germline V gene, CDR1 is MDHEN and CDR2 is SYDVKM. V lost 1 base and J 8 bases, leaving 8 bases between the germline ends. This CDR3 comprises 13 residues. The CDR3 spells CASSLFGGEKLFF. For the CDR3, the DNA is TGTGCCAGCAGTTTATTCGGAGGGGAAAAACTGTTTTTT.

This chain uses TRBV5-1 with TRBJ2-7; 9 nucleotides match TRBD2. Germline CDR1 reads SGHRS; CDR2 reads YFSETQ. V shed 5 bases and J 0 bases; nucleotides not matched to a gene: 6. This CDR3 has 15 residues. CDR3 in amino acids: CASRFSGGSSYEQYF. The CDR3 DNA reads TGCGCCAGCAGGTTTAGCGGGGGAAGCTCCTACGAGCAGTACTTC.

This chain joins TRBV28 and TRBJ2-7; perhaps TRBD2 as D (6 bases). Germline V lookup: CDR1 MDHEN, CDR2 SYDVKM. This CDR3 has 12 amino acids. The V gene lost 8 bases and the J gene lost 4 bases, with 12 bases spanning the gap. The CDR3 reads CASFGSTYEQYF. CDR3 DNA sequence: TGTGCCAGCTTCGGGAGTACTTACGAGCAGTACTTC.